These T cell receptor beta chains were read from a single sample in a study of technical replicates of blood from a handful of donors. Assay used: immunoSEQ multiplex PCR; TCRdb lists only in-frame clones, some missing. Of approximately 73,000 clones in the sample, around 93% are singletons; the top ten hold 0.2% to 0.3%. The sequencing input was T cells isolated from PBMCs. Source of these receptors: a human donor in good health. Each CDR3 is given with its conserved first and last residue. A D gene is named only where the DNA matches it firmly. The size of a clone is reported for some rows only, either as once, few or many, or as a class for expanded clones.

V gene: TRBV6-5; clone size: NA; D gene: TRBD1; J gene: TRBJ2-7; CDR3 protein: CASSQQGLGQYF; CDR3 DNA: TGTGCCAGCAGTCAACAGGGGTTAGGGCAGTACTTC
V gene: TRBV9; clone size: once; D gene: TRBD1; J gene: TRBJ1-5; CDR3 protein: CASSVSTGGHQPQHF; CDR3 DNA: TGTGCCAGCAGCGTGTCGACAGGGGGCCATCAGCCCCAGCATTTT
V gene: TRBV4-1; clone size: NA; D gene: NA; J gene: TRBJ2-5; CDR3 protein: CASSQITPGQETQYF; CDR3 DNA: TGCGCCAGCAGCCAAATCACTCCCGGCCAAGAGACCCAGTACTTC
V gene: TRBV7-7; clone size: NA; D gene: TRBD2; J gene: TRBJ2-1; CDR3 protein: CASSLGGLAGNEQFF; CDR3 DNA: TGTGCTAGCAGCTTAGGGGGACTAGCTGGCAATGAGCAGTTCTTC
V gene: TRBV7-9; clone size: NA; D gene: TRBD1; J gene: TRBJ1-2; CDR3 protein: CASSPDRFNYGYTF; CDR3 DNA: TGTGCCAGCAGCCCGGACAGGTTTAACTATGGCTACACCTTC
V gene: TRBV2; clone size: NA; D gene: TRBD1; J gene: TRBJ1-5; CDR3 protein: CASRPTERQGNQPQHF; CDR3 DNA: TGTGCCAGCAGACCAACAGAGAGACAGGGAAATCAGCCCCAGCATTTT
V gene: TRBV2; clone size: few; D gene: NA; J gene: TRBJ1-1; CDR3 protein: CASSEERETEAFF; CDR3 DNA: TGTGCCAGCAGTGAAGAAAGGGAGACTGAAGCTTTCTTT
V gene: TRBV7-9; clone size: NA; D gene: NA; J gene: TRBJ2-5; CDR3 protein: CASSLGGHETQYF; CDR3 DNA: TGTGCCAGCAGCTTAGGGGGGCACGAGACCCAGTACTTC
V gene: TRBV30; clone size: NA; D gene: TRBD2; J gene: TRBJ2-7; CDR3 protein: CASLAANSDYEQYF; CDR3 DNA: TGTGCCTCCCTAGCGGCAAACAGCGACTACGAGCAGTACTTC
V gene: TRBV27; clone size: NA; D gene: TRBD1; J gene: TRBJ1-6; CDR3 protein: CASIMTGTELFGNSPLHF; CDR3 DNA: TGTGCCAGCATCATGACGGGGACAGAGTTATTCGGCAATTCACCCCTCCACTTT
V gene: TRBV5-6; clone size: NA; D gene: TRBD1; J gene: TRBJ1-4; CDR3 protein: CASSSPGQGDEKLFF; CDR3 DNA: TGTGCCAGCAGCTCACCGGGACAGGGGGATGAAAAACTGTTTTTT
V gene: TRBV6-5; clone size: NA; D gene: TRBD2; J gene: TRBJ2-4; CDR3 protein: CASRRISGNHIQYF; CDR3 DNA: TGTGCCAGCAGAAGAATAAGCGGGAATCACATTCAGTACTTC
V gene: TRBV7-9; clone size: few; D gene: TRBD1; J gene: TRBJ2-7; CDR3 protein: CASSLEGQKYEQYF; CDR3 DNA: TGTGCCAGCAGCTTAGAGGGACAGAAGTACGAGCAGTACTTC
V gene: TRBV5-1; clone size: NA; D gene: TRBD1; J gene: TRBJ1-1; CDR3 protein: CASSPLSSGQGGTEAFF; CDR3 DNA: TGCGCCAGCAGCCCTCTCTCGTCTGGACAGGGGGGTACTGAAGCTTTCTTT
V gene: TRBV7-7; clone size: NA; D gene: NA; J gene: TRBJ2-6; CDR3 protein: CASSLGGSGANVLTF; CDR3 DNA: TGTGCCAGCAGCTTAGGAGGCTCTGGGGCCAACGTCCTGACTTTC
V gene: TRBV5-6; clone size: NA; D gene: TRBD2; J gene: TRBJ2-7; CDR3 protein: CASSALTSPGDEQYF; CDR3 DNA: TGTGCCAGCAGCGCATTGACTAGCCCCGGGGACGAGCAGTACTTC
V gene: TRBV11-3; clone size: NA; D gene: NA; J gene: TRBJ2-7; CDR3 protein: CASSTKGGHEQYF; CDR3 DNA: TGTGCCAGCAGCACAAAGGGGGGGCACGAGCAGTACTTC